The subject of this entry is one T cell receptor beta chain. CDR3 length: 11 residues. Trimming left V 4 bases short and J 11 bases short, with 9 bases between. Germline V CDR1 and CDR2: MNHNS, SASEGT. The data stem from a study of cytomegalovirus exposure and HLA in healthy donors. PCR amplification relied on 60 Vbeta primers (plus 13 Jbeta primers). Sequenced by immunoSEQ multiplex PCR; TCRdb stores in-frame clones only, minus some. The sample holds about 200,000 clones, approximately 79% seen once. The sequenced sample consisted of PBMCs. The chain has TRBV6-1 and TRBJ2-1; D might be TRBD1 (6 bases). The sequence derives from a man in his fifties in good health and CMV-seronegative. The CDR3 DNA follows: TGTGCCAGCAGTGTAACAGGGCAGCAGTTCTTC. Protein: CASSVTGQQFF.